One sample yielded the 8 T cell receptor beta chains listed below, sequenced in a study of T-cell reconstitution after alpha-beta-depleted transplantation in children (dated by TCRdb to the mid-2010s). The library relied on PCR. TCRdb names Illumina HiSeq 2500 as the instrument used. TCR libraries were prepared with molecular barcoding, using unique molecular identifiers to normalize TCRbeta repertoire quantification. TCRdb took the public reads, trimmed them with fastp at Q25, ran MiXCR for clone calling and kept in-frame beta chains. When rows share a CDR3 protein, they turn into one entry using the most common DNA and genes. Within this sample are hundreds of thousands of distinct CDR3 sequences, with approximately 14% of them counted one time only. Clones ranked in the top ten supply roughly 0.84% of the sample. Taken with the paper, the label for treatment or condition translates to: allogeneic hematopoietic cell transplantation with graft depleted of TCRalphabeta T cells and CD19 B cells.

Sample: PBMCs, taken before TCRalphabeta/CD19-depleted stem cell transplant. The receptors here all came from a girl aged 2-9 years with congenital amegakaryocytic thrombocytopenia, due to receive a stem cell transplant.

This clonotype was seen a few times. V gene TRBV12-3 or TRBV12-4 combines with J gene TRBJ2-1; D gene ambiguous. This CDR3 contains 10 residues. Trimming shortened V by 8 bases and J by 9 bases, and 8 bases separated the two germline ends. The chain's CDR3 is CASQNFEQFF. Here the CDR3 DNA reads TGTGCCAGCCAAAATTTTGAGCAGTTCTTC.

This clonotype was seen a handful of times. CDR3 loop: CASSLRVTGAKNIQYF. The DNA for the CDR3 is TGTGCCAGCAGCTTACGGGTTACAGGGGCTAAAAACATTCAGTACTTC. This rearrangement joins TRBV7-9 to TRBJ2-4; TRBD1 matches at 7 bases. Germline CDR1 reads SEHNR; CDR2 reads FQNEAQ (reference sequence). This CDR3 comprises 16 residues. J was trimmed by 4 bases and V by 2 bases; bases with no gene match: 8.

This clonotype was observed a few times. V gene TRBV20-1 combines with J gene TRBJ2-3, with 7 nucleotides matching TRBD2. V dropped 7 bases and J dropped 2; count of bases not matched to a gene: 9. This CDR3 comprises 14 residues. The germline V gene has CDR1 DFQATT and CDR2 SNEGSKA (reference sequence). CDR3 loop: CSGRGSIPTDTQYF. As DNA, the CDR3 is TGCAGTGGTCGCGGGAGTATCCCCACAGATACGCAGTATTTT.

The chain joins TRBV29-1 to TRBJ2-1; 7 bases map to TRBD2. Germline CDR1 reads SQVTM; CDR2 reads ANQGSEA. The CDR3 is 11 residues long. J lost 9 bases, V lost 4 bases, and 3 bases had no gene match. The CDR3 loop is CSVGGGSEQFF. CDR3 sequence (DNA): TGCAGCGTTGGGGGGGGGTCTGAGCAGTTCTTC.

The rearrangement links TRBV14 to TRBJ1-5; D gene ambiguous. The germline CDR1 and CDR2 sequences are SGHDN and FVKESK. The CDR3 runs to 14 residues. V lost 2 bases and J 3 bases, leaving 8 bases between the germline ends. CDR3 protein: CASSQRGNNQPQHF. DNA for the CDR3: TGTGCCAGCAGCCAACGAGGCAACAATCAGCCCCAGCATTTT.

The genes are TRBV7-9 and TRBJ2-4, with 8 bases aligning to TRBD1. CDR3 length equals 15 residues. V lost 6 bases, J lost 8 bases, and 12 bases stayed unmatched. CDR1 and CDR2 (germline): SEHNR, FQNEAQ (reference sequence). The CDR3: CASRRIPRGPYIQYF. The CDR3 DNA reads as TGTGCCAGCAGACGAATACCCAGGGGGCCATACATTCAGTACTTC.

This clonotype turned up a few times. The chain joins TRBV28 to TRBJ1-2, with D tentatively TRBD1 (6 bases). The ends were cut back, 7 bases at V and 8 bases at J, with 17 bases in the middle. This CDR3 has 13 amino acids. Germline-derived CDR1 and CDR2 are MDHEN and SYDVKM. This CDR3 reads CASNSGTRQGYTF. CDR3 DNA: TGTGCCAGCAATTCCGGGACACGTCAAGGCTACACCTTC.

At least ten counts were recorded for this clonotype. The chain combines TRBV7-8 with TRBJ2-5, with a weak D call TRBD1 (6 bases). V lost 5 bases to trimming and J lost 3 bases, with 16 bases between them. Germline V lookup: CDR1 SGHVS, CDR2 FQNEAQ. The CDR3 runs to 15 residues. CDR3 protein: CASSRYSDREETQYF. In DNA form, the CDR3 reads TGTGCCAGCAGCCGTTATTCGGACAGAGAAGAGACCCAGTACTTC.